The 15 T cell receptor beta chains given below trace back to one sample, sequenced in a study of shared clonotypes between healthy human individuals. Measured with immunoSEQ multiplex PCR; TCRdb has only the in-frame clones, and not every one. The sample has a few million clones, roughly nine tenths seen once. The sequenced sample was naive CD4+ T cells sorted from blood. The subset denotes: CD45RA+ positively selected. The receptors originated from a man aged 18 to 29 in good health.

The chain joins TRBV9 to TRBJ2-1; 9 nucleotides line up with TRBD2. V dropped 0 bases and J dropped 4; count of bases not matched to a gene: 5. Looked up from germline, CDR1 is SGDLS and CDR2 is YYNGEE. CDR3 length equals 16 residues. CDR3 residues: CASSVEQRGVYNEQFF. CDR3 DNA sequence: TGTGCCAGCAGCGTAGAGCAGCGGGGGGTTTACAATGAGCAGTTCTTC.

The chain carries TRBV28 and TRBJ2-7; no definite D call. Trimming shortened V by 2 bases and J by 2 bases, and 10 bases separated the two germline ends. The CDR3 length is 14 residues. Germline lookup yields CDR1 MDHEN and CDR2 SYDVKM. The DNA of the CDR3 is TGTGCCAGCAGTTTAGGCAGCGCGCCCTACGAGCAGTACTTC. It translates to CASSLGSAPYEQYF.

V usage is TRBV5-1 and J usage is TRBJ1-5; the match to TRBD1 covers 7 bases. This CDR3 has 14 residues. Trimming cost V 4 bases and J 5 bases; bases outside gene matches: 6. Looked up from germline, CDR1 is SGHRS and CDR2 is YFSETQ. The CDR3 DNA sequence: TGCGCCAGCAGCCCGGACAGGCCCGATCAGCCCCAGCATTTT. Translation: CASSPDRPDQPQHF. Using reference TRBV5-1 and TRBJ1-5 for the parts outside the CDR3, the full variable domain is KAGVTQTPRYLIKTRGQQVTLSCSPISGHRSVSWYQQTPGQGLQFLFEYFSETQRNKGNFPGRFSGRQFSNSRSEMNVSTLELGDSALYLCASSPDRPDQPQHFGDGTRLSIL.

The chain employs TRBV5-7 and TRBJ1-5; D is undetermined. TRBV5-7 is marked as an open reading frame, function uncertain. The CDR3 spans 18 residues. V was shortened by 0 bases and J by 3 bases, with 19 bases between the two germline ends. CDR3 in amino acids: CASSLATDLTLHNQPQHF. The CDR3 bases are TGTGCCAGCAGCTTGGCGACCGATTTAACCCTCCACAATCAGCCCCAGCATTTT.

V gene TRBV19 combines with J gene TRBJ2-7; a weak D match, TRBD2 (5 bases). The germline gives CDR1 LNHDA, CDR2 SQIVND (reference sequence). Trimming removed 3 bases from V and 7 bases from J, with 10 bases in between. This CDR3 is built from 12 residues. The DNA for the CDR3 is TGTGCCAGTAGTATCGACTCGGGGGAGCAGTACTTC. As protein: CASSIDSGEQYF.

The chain joins TRBV7-9 to TRBJ1-2; tentative D call: TRBD1 (6 bases). V shed 2 bases and J shed 8 bases, with 18 bases lying between them. Germline V lookup: CDR1 SEHNR, CDR2 FQNEAQ (reference sequence). CDR3 length: 15 residues. CDR3 in amino acids: CASSLSYGGLLGYTF. The DNA of the CDR3 is TGTGCCAGCAGCTTATCGTACGGGGGGCTCCTCGGCTACACCTTC.

This clone has more than one count but fewer than ten. The chain couples TRBV10-3 to TRBJ2-7, with TRBD1 matching over 9 bases. V lost 6 bases, J lost 5 bases, and 5 bases stayed unmatched. Germline V CDR1 and CDR2: ENHRY, SYGVKD. The CDR3 totals 13 residues. CDR3 DNA sequence: TGTGCCATCAGGGGGACAGGGAACCACGAGCAGTACTTC. As protein: CAIRGTGNHEQYF.

This clone has just one count. The V call is TRBV18, the J call TRBJ2-7; D is undetermined. The CDR3 totals 11 residues. Trimming stripped 3 bases from V and 7 bases from J, with 7 bases between. The germline CDR1 and CDR2 sequences are KGHSH and LQKENI. CDR3 nucleotides: TGTGCCAGCTCACCTCACCGGGAGCAGTACTTC. Amino acids: CASSPHREQYF.

This rearrangement joins TRBV18 to TRBJ1-1, with 10 positions matching TRBD1. J gave up 10 bases and V 0 bases, and 5 bases lay outside the gene matches. CDR1 and CDR2 from the germline V gene are KGHSH and LQKENI. The CDR3 sequence is 14 residues long. CDR3 bases: TGTGCCAGCTCACCACCGGACAGGGGGGAAGGAGCTTTCTTT. The encoded protein is CASSPPDRGEGAFF.

The J gene is TRBJ1-6, the V gene TRBV7-2; TRBD1 matches at 9 bases. The CDR3 is 15 residues long. Germline CDR1 reads SGHTA; CDR2 reads FQGNSA. With 0 bases clipped from V and 9 bases from J, the junction kept 3 bases outside the gene matches. CDR3 in amino acids: CASSLALDRGSPLHF. Written as DNA, the CDR3 is TGTGCCAGCAGCTTAGCTTTGGACAGGGGTTCACCCCTCCACTTT. The complete variable domain, with remaining parts taken from reference TRBV7-2 and TRBJ1-6, reads GAGVSQSPSNKVTEKGKDVELRCDPISGHTALYWYRQSLGQGLEFLIYFQGNSAPDKSGLPSDRFSAERTGGSVSTLTIQRTQQEDSAVYLCASSLALDRGSPLHFGNGTRLTVT.

This clone appeared a single time. The rearrangement links TRBV11-2 to TRBJ2-1, with D tentatively TRBD2 (6 bases). Between the trimmed V and J ends, which lost 2 bases and 6 bases, there was a span of 11 bases. This CDR3 is built from 14 residues. The germline V gene encodes CDR1 SGHAT and CDR2 FQNNGV. This CDR3 reads CASSLHISGNEQFF. The DNA of the CDR3 is TGTGCCAGCAGCTTACACATTAGCGGCAATGAGCAGTTCTTC.

The chain is built from TRBV6-6 and TRBJ2-3; 7 nucleotides line up with TRBD2. Germline loops: CDR1 MNHNY, CDR2 SVGAGI (reference sequence). There are 15 residues in the CDR3. V shed 6 bases, J shed 2 bases, and the junction held 8 bases outside the gene matches. The CDR3 loop is CASSSGTTSTDTQYF. The CDR3 nucleotides are TGTGCCAGCAGCTCCGGGACTACTTCCACAGATACGCAGTATTTT.

The V and J genes are TRBV10-3 and TRBJ1-1; a possible D gene is TRBD1 (5 bases). This CDR3 contains 13 residues. V was clipped by 3 bases and J by 4 bases, with 9 bases between them. Germline-derived CDR1 and CDR2 are ENHRY and SYGVKD. CDR3 coding DNA: TGTGCCATCAGTGAAGGGGCAGTCACTGAAGCTTTCTTT. Protein product: CAISEGAVTEAFF.

The rearrangement links TRBV28 to TRBJ2-7, with D perhaps TRBD2 (7 bases). Per germline, CDR1 MDHEN and CDR2 SYDVKM. The CDR3 is 14 residues long. Trimming shortened V by 4 bases and J by 4 bases, and 14 bases separated the two germline ends. The CDR3 DNA reads as TGTGCCAGCAGTTCTCCAGGGAGGGGGTACGAGCAGTACTTC. This translates into CASSSPGRGYEQYF. The complete variable domain, with remaining parts taken from reference TRBV28 and TRBJ2-7, reads DVKVTQSSRYLVKRTGEKVFLECVQDMDHENMFWYRQDPGLGLRLIYFSYDVKMKEKGDIPEGYSVSREKKERFSLILESASTNQTSMYLCASSSPGRGYEQYFGPGTRLTVT.

This chain uses TRBV28 with TRBJ1-2, with 7 bases identical to TRBD1. The CDR3 loop spans 11 amino acids. Germline CDR1 is MDHEN and CDR2 is SYDVKM. Trimming at V came to 11 bases and at J to 8 bases, leaving 8 bases not matched to a gene. The CDR3 here is CALRQGGGYTF. The DNA of the CDR3 is TGTGCCCTAAGACAGGGAGGCGGCTACACCTTC.